Below, one TCR beta chain is given with its context. Its antigen is unidentified. The data belong to a study of T cells in localized non-small cell lung cancer. The V gene's germline CDR1 is MGHRA and CDR2 YSYEKL. The germline V and J ends were trimmed by 1 base and 9 bases, with 7 bases remaining between them. The CDR3 runs 12 residues. Study outcomes and limitations: Longer survival (overall) was linked to higher T cell density in blood. The greatest T cell clonality was found in uninvolved adjacent lung (higher than in tumor).

Generated by immunoSEQ multiplex PCR, the TCRdb table keeps only in-frame clones and is missing some. The sample yields about 8,200 clones, 50% to 60% seen once. This sequence originates from a male donor aged 60 or over with stage I squamous cell lung carcinoma. The material was lymph node tissue, obtained before any cancer treatment. This sequence joins TRBV4-1 and TRBJ2-1; D is uncertain. The DNA for the CDR3 is TGCGCCAGCAGCCAAGTGGGTGGTGAGCAGTTCTTC. This encodes CASSQVGGEQFF.